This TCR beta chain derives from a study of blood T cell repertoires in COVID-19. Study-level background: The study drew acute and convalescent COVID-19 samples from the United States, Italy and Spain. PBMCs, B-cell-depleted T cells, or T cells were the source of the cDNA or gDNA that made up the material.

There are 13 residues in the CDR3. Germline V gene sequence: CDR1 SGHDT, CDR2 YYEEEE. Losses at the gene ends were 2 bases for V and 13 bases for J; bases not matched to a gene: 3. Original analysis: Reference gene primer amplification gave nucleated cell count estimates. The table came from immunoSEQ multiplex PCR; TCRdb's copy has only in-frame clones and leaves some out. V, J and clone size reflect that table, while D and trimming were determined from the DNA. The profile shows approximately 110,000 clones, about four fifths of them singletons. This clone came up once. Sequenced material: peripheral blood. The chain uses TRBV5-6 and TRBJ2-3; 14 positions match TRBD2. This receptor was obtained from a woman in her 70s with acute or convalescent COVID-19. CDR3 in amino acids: CASSFGTSGREYF. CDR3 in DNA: TGTGCCAGCAGCTTCGGGACTAGCGGGAGAGAGTATTTT.